A single sample is the source of the 13 T cell receptor beta chains below, sequenced in a study of blood T cell repertoires in COVID-19. Only in-frame clones appear in the TCRdb table, and some are missing; sequencing was by immunoSEQ multiplex PCR. Among over 200,000 clones listed, over 80% were seen once. The sample taken for sequencing was peripheral blood. These receptors came from a man aged 35 to 55 with acute or convalescent COVID-19.

This chain joins TRBV6-2 or TRBV6-3 and TRBJ2-1; D not resolved. Germline V gives CDR1 MNHEY, CDR2 SVGEGT. V was trimmed by 2 bases and J by 10 bases, leaving 9 bases between them. CDR3 size: 12 residues. CDR3 nucleotides: TGTGCCAGCAGTTACGTACCCCAGGAGCAGTTCTTC. Translating gives CASSYVPQEQFF.

This clone has only a few counts. The J gene is TRBJ1-5, the V gene TRBV19; 7 nucleotides match TRBD1. Trimming cost V 3 bases and J 5 bases; bases outside gene matches: 4. The CDR3 totals 14 residues. Germline V gives CDR1 LNHDA, CDR2 SQIVND (reference sequence). CDR3 region: CASSMRQGHQPQHF. The CDR3 coding sequence is TGTGCCAGTAGTATGAGACAGGGTCATCAGCCCCAGCATTTT. Using reference TRBV19 and TRBJ1-5 for the parts outside the CDR3, the full variable domain is DGGITQSPKYLFRKEGQNVTLSCEQNLNHDAMYWYRQDPGQGLRLIYYSQIVNDFQKGDIAEGYSVSREKKESFPLTVTSAQKNPTAFYLCASSMRQGHQPQHFGDGTRLSIL.

The rearrangement uses TRBV5-4 and TRBJ2-2; possible D gene TRBD1, 6 bases. Trimming stripped 3 bases from V and 1 base from J, with 10 bases between. Germline CDR1 is SGHNT and CDR2 is YYREEE (reference sequence). The CDR3 sequence is 15 residues long. CDR3 DNA sequence: TGTGCCAGCAGCTCACGACAGGAGAACACCGGGGAGCTGTTTTTT. This sequence encodes CASSSRQENTGELFF.

V and J are TRBV7-3 and TRBJ2-7; possible D gene TRBD1, 5 bases. Between the trimmed V and J ends, which lost 2 bases and 1 base, there was a span of 15 bases. The CDR3 is 16 amino acids. Germline CDR1 is SGHTA and CDR2 is FQGTGA. The CDR3 bases are TGTGCCAGCAGCTTAGAGACAACAGGTGTTTCCTACGAGCAGTACTTC. Translation gives CASSLETTGVSYEQYF.

V is TRBV3-1 (or the pseudogene TRBV3-2) and J is TRBJ2-3; TRBD1 aligns across 7 bases. The CDR3 has 15 amino acids. CDR1 and CDR2 (germline): LGHDT, YNNKEL (reference sequence). Germline trimming cut 2 bases from V and 4 bases from J; bases unmatched to any gene: 6. CDR3 region: CASSQPNRGSDTQYF. The DNA of the CDR3 is TGTGCCAGCAGCCAACCTAACAGGGGCTCAGATACGCAGTATTTT.

The chain has TRBV5-5 and TRBJ2-5; D perhaps matches TRBD2 (5 bases). CDR3 length: 15 residues. The V gene lost 2 bases and the J gene lost 0 bases, with 11 bases spanning the gap. In germline, CDR1 is SGHKS, CDR2 YYEKEE (reference sequence). The CDR3 region has the DNA TGTGCCAGCAGCTTAGCGGCCTCACACCAAGAGACCCAGTACTTC. Translating gives CASSLAASHQETQYF.

The chain couples TRBV6-6 to TRBJ2-6; 7 nucleotides agree with TRBD1. The ends lost 6 bases at V and 6 bases at J; junction bases unmatched: 2. Germline CDR1 MNHNY, CDR2 SVGAGI (reference sequence). The CDR3 has 13 residues. The CDR3 region is CASRGQLANVLTF. The DNA for the CDR3 is TGTGCCAGCAGGGGACAGTTGGCCAACGTCCTGACTTTC.

The chain is built from TRBV27 and TRBJ2-7, with a tentative D call TRBD1 (5 bases). Germline CDR1 reads MNHEY; CDR2 reads SMNVEV (reference sequence). The CDR3 covers 16 residues. The V gene lost 0 bases and the J gene lost 1 base, with 13 bases spanning the gap. CDR3 amino acids: CASSLSVGAWSYEQYF. The CDR3 nucleotides read TGTGCCAGCAGTTTATCCGTAGGGGCTTGGTCCTACGAGCAGTACTTC.

The chain carries TRBV29-1 and TRBJ1-4, with D perhaps matching TRBD1 (5 bases). Trimming took off 3 bases at V and 8 bases at J, with 13 bases between the two ends. From germline, CDR1 is SQVTM and CDR2 ANQGSEA. This CDR3 has 13 amino acids. This CDR3 is CSVDLQGQEKLFF. DNA of the CDR3: TGCAGCGTTGATCTTCAGGGTCAGGAAAAACTGTTTTTT.

V usage is TRBV5-1 and J usage is TRBJ2-3; a weak D match, TRBD2 (5 bases). V was cut by 0 bases and J by 6 bases, with 14 bases left in between. Per germline, CDR1 SGHRS and CDR2 YFSETQ. CDR3 length: 15 amino acids. The CDR3 loop is CASSLANGIGDTQYF. Written as DNA, the CDR3 is TGCGCCAGCAGCTTGGCCAACGGGATAGGGGATACGCAGTATTTT.

This clone was counted only a few times. This chain links TRBV12-3 or TRBV12-4 with TRBJ2-2, with a possible D match to TRBD2 (6 bases). The CDR3 spans 13 residues. Trimming took off 6 bases at V and 4 bases at J, with 9 bases between the two ends. The CDR3 sequence: CASRPTSTGELFF. CDR3 bases: TGTGCCAGCAGGCCGACTAGCACCGGGGAGCTGTTTTTT.

The chain has TRBV11-2 and TRBJ1-1, with D uncertain. Germline-derived CDR1 and CDR2 are SGHAT and FQNNGV. The CDR3 covers 13 residues. With 2 bases removed from V and 6 bases from J, the gap between germline ends came to 10 bases. The CDR3 protein is CASSLIVGSEAFF. CDR3 DNA: TGTGCCAGCAGCTTAATTGTCGGTTCTGAAGCTTTCTTT. The variable domain in full, with the rest retrieved from reference TRBV11-2 and TRBJ1-1, is EAGVAQSPRYKIIEKRQSVAFWCNPISGHATLYWYQQILGQGPKLLIQFQNNGVVDDSQLPKDRFSAERLKGVDSTLKIQPAKLEDSAVYLCASSLIVGSEAFFGQGTRLTVV.

The chain recombines TRBV15 with TRBJ1-6, with D maybe TRBD1 (5 bases). The germline V and J ends were trimmed by 1 base and 9 bases, with 19 bases remaining between them. Germline V lookup: CDR1 LNHNV, CDR2 YYDKDF (reference sequence). There are 17 residues in the CDR3. The CDR3 DNA is TGTGCCACCAGCAGAGGTAGAGCGGGGCCGACGGGTTCACCCCTCCACTTT. Translating it yields CATSRGRAGPTGSPLHF.